This T cell receptor (beta chain) was obtained from a study of blood T cell repertoires in COVID-19. The participants were between roughly 18 and 89 years old and came from 24 US areas. Clinical histories supplied by participants themselves formed the basis of cohort assignment. Germline CDR1 and CDR2: SGHRS and YFSETQ. CDR3 length: 16 residues. With V trimmed by 0 bases and J by 2 bases, 5 bases remained unmatched. Original handling: Reference gene primer amplification gave nucleated cell count estimates. Sequenced by immunoSEQ multiplex PCR; TCRdb stores in-frame clones only, minus some. V and J calls and clone size are given by that table; D and trimming were obtained from the DNA. The table has a few hundred thousand clones, approximately 80% seen once.

V gene TRBV5-1 combines with J gene TRBJ2-1; TRBD1 aligns across 7 bases. The sequencing sample was made of PBMCs or T cells enriched from blood (not recorded which). The receptor was isolated from a woman in her forties with acute COVID-19. CDR3 in amino acids: CASSLGTGPTYNEQFF. For the CDR3, the DNA is TGCGCCAGCAGCTTGGGGACAGGACCTACCTACAATGAGCAGTTCTTC.